This T cell receptor (beta chain) was sequenced in a study of blood T cell repertoires in COVID-19. Study at large: The study drew acute and convalescent COVID-19 samples from the United States, Italy and Spain. T cells, B-cell-depleted T cells, or PBMCs supplied cDNA or gDNA.

This clone was counted once. Original data processing: It was from reference gene primer amplification that nucleated cell counts were estimated. TCRdb's table, derived via immunoSEQ multiplex PCR, lists solely in-frame clones and lacks some. Clonal size and the V and J genes are those of that table, whereas D and trimming came from the DNA. The sample has some 70,000 clones; 65% to 80% are singletons. The TCR sequence derives from a woman aged 50 to 60 with acute or convalescent COVID-19. The specimen sequenced was peripheral blood.

The CDR3 nucleotides read TGTGCCTGGAGTGCGGACAGGGGGCCTGGAAACACCATATATTTT. Translation: CAWSADRGPGNTIYF. The chain uses TRBV30 and TRBJ1-3; 11 bases are shared with TRBD1. From germline, CDR1 is GTSNPN and CDR2 SVGIG (reference sequence). With V trimmed by 1 base and J by 2 bases, 1 base remained unmatched. CDR3 length: 15 residues.